This T cell receptor (beta chain) originates from a study of blood T cell repertoires in COVID-19 (dated by TCRdb to between 2020 and 2021). A note on the overall study: Collaborator samples came from the United States, Italy and Spain and covered acute and convalescent phases of COVID-19. The material from the prospective study consisted of cDNA or gDNA derived from T cells, B-cell-depleted T cells, or PBMCs. Subjects who had been exposed to COVID-19, were actively infected with it, or had recovered from it provided the deeply sampled blood TCRbeta repertoires that made up the dataset. A freely available public database, intended as a resource for researchers studying the immune response to SARS-CoV-2, is where the repertoires were released. The samples were drawn from two sources: the first 160 participants of the ongoing ImmuneRACE study, and approximately 1,300 subjects contributed by 6 global collaborators. Nearly every sample came with metadata listing a de-identified subject ID, COVID-19 status, age in years and sex. Where HLA class I and class II types were available, the types were taken from metadata supplied by the sample provider, not from assay-based typing.

General findings and caveats noted by the study authors: Clinical and demographic metadata were provided uncurated, with the amount varying by source and participant.

Regarding this clone: No antigen is known for it. Qualities for individual bases were not recorded, and no much larger clone is one base off.

Including cysteine and phenylalanine, the CDR3 has 15 amino acids. The CDR3 DNA has 45 bases and is translated from base 1. The V end gives up 10 bases and the J end 4 bases, leaving 15 bases in the junction not matched to a gene. Via the germline V gene, CDR1 is MDHEN and CDR2 SYDVKM. The immunoSEQ Assay, a bias-controlled multiplex PCR, was used to amplify TCRbeta CDR3 regions from genomic DNA. Per the original workflow: Within the assay, amplification of reference gene primers was used to estimate how many nucleated cells each sample contained. To quantify the absolute abundance of each unique TCRbeta CDR3 rearrangement, sequence reads were collapsed and filtered. For each sample, productive Simpson clonality was calculated as the square root of Simpson's diversity index across productive rearrangements. Sourced from immuneACCESS, this table was stored by TCRdb with only in-frame sequences that have V and J called. A share of the clones is absent; for the studies checked, an unresolved V gene accounts for under half, and the remainder has no known explanation. Clonal size and the V and J genes are those of that table, whereas D and trimming came from the DNA. The sample table contains 250,000 or so clones; only one count was recorded for 85% to 90% of them. Of the sample, roughly 4.5% falls within the top ten clones.

Another Seattle source contributed samples from volunteer blood donors who had recovered from COVID-19. Collaborating institutions collected whole blood in K2EDTA tubes following their own protocols. For TCRbeta analysis, collaborators shipped samples in one of three forms: frozen whole blood, isolated PBMCs, or DNA extracted from either of those sample types. In this chain, TRBV28 is recombined with TRBJ1-1, and 7 bases in between align with TRBD1. The sequencing input was peripheral blood. The TCR sequence derives from a woman in her 40s who had recovered from COVID-19. In nucleotides, the sequence is TGTGCCACCCACCGCTGGGCAGGGGGTATCACTGAAGCTTTCTTT. The resulting protein is CATHRWAGGITEAFF.